This T cell receptor beta chain was observed in a study of radiation and T cells in renal cell carcinoma. Treatment described: 15 Gy SBRT to primary tumor, nephrectomy 4 weeks later. This renal cell carcinoma was of the clear cell type. Study-wide results and caveats: Irradiated tumors had higher TCR clonality than control tumors. Irradiated tumors held more dominant CDR3 motifs than control tumors. In blood, top tumor clones expanded by 2 weeks, shrinking by 4.

Trimming left V 4 bases short and J 2 bases short, with 11 bases between. Germline CDR1 and CDR2: MNHEY and SVGAGI. The CDR3 runs to 14 residues. Clones were sequenced by immunoSEQ multiplex PCR, and TCRdb holds only the in-frame ones, with some missing. The sample yields around 13,000 clones, 33% seen once. Many counts were recorded for this clone. What it binds is not known. The V gene is TRBV6-5, the J gene TRBJ1-2, with D perhaps TRBD1 (5 bases). The sample consisted of tumor tissue, taken from a patient whose treatment included radiotherapy and nephrectomy. This receptor was identified in a man between 60 and 70 years old with renal cell carcinoma. For the CDR3, the DNA is TGTGCCAGCAGTTTGGCCGGGGGGAACTATGGCTACACCTTC. It codes for CASSLAGGNYGYTF.